The 21 T cell receptor beta chains below come from one sample, sequenced in a study of T-cell reconstitution after alpha-beta-depleted transplantation in children. Preparation of the TCRbeta library used unique molecular identifiers. TCRdb recomputed calls from the PCR reads with MiXCR, one row per CDR3 protein. The sample consists of about 610,000 distinct CDR3 sequences, about 10% of them appearing once. Sequencing used PBMCs from the stem cell graft donor, obtained from the stem cell graft. The receptors here all came from a human donor who donated a stem cell graft to a child with acute myeloid leukemia.

There are a few counts of this clonotype. The chain has TRBV7-2 and TRBJ2-4; 10 bases map to TRBD1. The CDR3 is made up of 17 amino acids. Germline assignment: CDR1 SGHTA and CDR2 FQGNSA. With 4 bases clipped from V and 1 base from J, the junction kept 7 bases outside the gene matches. As DNA, the CDR3 is TGTGCCAGCAGCTCCGGGACAGGGGTATTGGCCAAAAACATTCAGTACTTC. This sequence encodes CASSSGTGVLAKNIQYF.

Only a few counts were recorded for this clonotype. The chain employs TRBV29-1 and TRBJ2-1; possible D gene TRBD2, 6 bases. CDR1 is SQVTM, CDR2 ANQGSEA, per germline. This CDR3 is 13 amino acids long. The CDR3 sequence: CSGRGKSYNEQFF. Here the CDR3 DNA reads TGCAGTGGGCGGGGAAAGTCCTACAATGAGCAGTTCTTC.

V is TRBV6-2 or TRBV6-3 and J is TRBJ1-1; D remains unclear. The V end was cut by 2 bases, the J end by 1 base, with 11 bases between. Germline values: CDR1 MNHEY, CDR2 SVGEGT. The CDR3 has 15 residues. The CDR3 reads CASSYPPTANTEAFF. The CDR3 DNA reads TGTGCCAGCAGTTACCCTCCAACAGCGAACACTGAAGCTTTCTTT.

The chain couples TRBV28 to TRBJ2-7; TRBD1 might be the D (6 bases). CDR1 and CDR2 (germline): MDHEN, SYDVKM. This CDR3 has 15 amino acids. V dropped 7 bases and J dropped 5 bases, with 21 bases sitting between them. CDR3 loop: CASTFRPGARDEQYF. In DNA, the CDR3 is TGTGCCAGCACATTCCGACCAGGGGCGAGAGACGAGCAGTACTTC.

This clonotype occurred a few times. The genes are TRBV20-1 and TRBJ2-1, with D perhaps matching TRBD1 (6 bases). CDR1 is DFQATT, CDR2 SNEGSKA, per germline (reference sequence). V lost 0 bases to trimming and J lost 8 bases, with 14 bases between them. The CDR3 is 14 amino acids. The CDR3 protein is CSARDRLTGHEQFF. In nucleotides, the CDR3 is TGCAGTGCTAGAGATCGCCTCACAGGGCATGAGCAGTTCTTC.

The chain uses TRBV7-2 and TRBJ2-4, with D perhaps being TRBD1 or TRBD2 (6 bases each). The ends were cut back, 5 bases at V and 3 bases at J, with 14 bases in the middle. Germline V gene data show CDR1 as SGHTA and CDR2 as FQGNSA. This CDR3 comprises 15 residues. Here the CDR3 reads CASSLRGLVKNIQYF. CDR3 DNA sequence: TGTGCCAGCAGCCTCCGGGGGCTAGTCAAAAACATTCAGTACTTC.

This clonotype was observed a handful of times. The chain joins TRBV5-1 to TRBJ2-1; possible D gene TRBD2, 5 bases. Trimming took off 4 bases at V and 4 bases at J, with 15 bases between the two ends. The CDR3 loop spans 15 amino acids. Per the germline V gene, CDR1 is SGHRS and CDR2 is YFSETQ. The CDR3 sequence is CASSPTVGEYNEQFF. For the CDR3, the DNA is TGCGCCAGCAGCCCTACCGTCGGGGAATACAATGAGCAGTTCTTC.

This clonotype was recorded at least ten times. V usage is TRBV25-1 and J usage is TRBJ2-3; no firm D call. CDR1 and CDR2 (germline): MGHDK, SYGVNS. There are 15 residues in the CDR3. V dropped 2 bases and J dropped 0 bases, with 9 bases sitting between them. For the CDR3, the DNA is TGTGCCAGCAGTGAACCCGCTCTTAGCACAGATACGCAGTATTTT. It is translated as CASSEPALSTDTQYF.

The rearrangement uses TRBV7-9 and TRBJ2-5; TRBD1 might be the D (5 bases). Trimming cost V 5 bases and J 1 base, with 14 bases left between them. CDR1 is SEHNR and CDR2 is FQNEAQ in the germline V gene (reference sequence). This CDR3 comprises 15 residues. CDR3 residues: CASSRITGPQETQYF. The CDR3 DNA is TGTGCCAGCAGCCGAATTACAGGACCCCAAGAGACCCAGTACTTC.

This clonotype has a count of ten or more. The chain uses TRBV20-1 and TRBJ2-7; the D gene is possibly TRBD2 (6 bases). V shed 6 bases and J shed 3 bases, with 12 bases lying between them. The CDR3 runs to 12 residues. CDR1 is DFQATT and CDR2 is SNEGSKA in the germline V gene (reference sequence). The CDR3, as DNA: TGCAGTGCCCGGAGGGAGAGCTACGAGCAGTACTTC. It encodes CSARRESYEQYF.

This clonotype was observed at least ten times. This chain uses TRBV29-1 with TRBJ2-7, with D perhaps given as TRBD1 or TRBD2 (5 bases each). Trimming took 1 base from V and 2 from J, leaving 12 bases between them. CDR1 is SQVTM and CDR2 is ANQGSEA in the germline V gene. The CDR3 runs to 14 residues. DNA for the CDR3: TGCAGCGTTGAAGCCCCGGGACCGACCTACGAGCAGTACTTC. Protein product: CSVEAPGPTYEQYF.

The chain joins TRBV20-1 to TRBJ1-1; 8 bases are a match to TRBD1. The CDR3 is 14 amino acids. V trimming: 4 bases; J trimming: 0 bases; junction bases outside the gene matches: 4. Germline CDR1 and CDR2: DFQATT and SNEGSKA (reference sequence). The CDR3 bases are TGCAGTGCTAAGGGCAGGGGGCTGAACACTGAAGCTTTCTTT. Translated, it gives CSAKGRGLNTEAFF.

The rearrangement links TRBV20-1 to TRBJ1-1; perhaps TRBD1 as D (6 bases). Germline V gene lookup returns CDR1 DFQATT and CDR2 SNEGSKA (reference sequence). Deletions cut 4 bases from V and 5 bases from J, with 17 bases between. The CDR3 covers 14 residues. The DNA of the CDR3 is TGCAGTGCTACCGACACTTCACAGGGTACTGAAGCTTTCTTT. This sequence encodes CSATDTSQGTEAFF.

This clonotype was detected ten times or more. The V call is TRBV12-3 or TRBV12-4, the J call TRBJ2-3; no firm D call. The CDR3 is 16 amino acids. V lost 2 bases and J lost 2, with 14 bases in between. The CDR3 sequence is CASSLSNSRFTDTQYF. DNA for the CDR3: TGTGCCAGCAGTTTATCCAACTCGAGATTCACAGATACGCAGTATTTT.

This clonotype was recorded a few times. The J gene is TRBJ2-6, the V gene TRBV7-8, with D possibly being TRBD1 or TRBD2 (5 bases each). Trimming shortened V by 4 bases and J by 2 bases, and 9 bases separated the two germline ends. The CDR3 sequence is 15 residues long. CDR1 and CDR2 from the germline V gene are SGHVS and FQNEAQ. For the CDR3, the DNA is TGTGCCAGCAGCTCGAGGGGTACTGGGGCCAACGTCCTGACTTTC. Protein sequence: CASSSRGTGANVLTF.

This clonotype was counted only a few times. The chain couples TRBV18 to TRBJ2-1; 9 positions match TRBD2. The germline V gene has CDR1 KGHSH and CDR2 LQKENI. With V trimmed by 1 base and J by 4 bases, 2 bases remained unmatched. CDR3 length: 15 amino acids. The CDR3 loop is CASSPLLAGYNEQFF. The DNA for the CDR3 is TGTGCCAGCTCACCACTCCTAGCGGGGTACAATGAGCAGTTCTTC.

This clonotype turned up a few times. J is TRBJ1-5 and V is TRBV10-3; D ambiguous. The CDR3 has 13 residues. Trimming cost V 4 bases and J 7 bases, with 11 bases left between them. Germline CDR1 ENHRY, CDR2 SYGVKD. The CDR3 spells CAISAGIAQPQHF. For the CDR3, the DNA is TGTGCCATCAGTGCTGGGATAGCGCAGCCCCAGCATTTT.

This clonotype has just a few counts. The rearrangement uses TRBV3-1 and TRBJ1-2, with 7 bases matching TRBD1. The CDR3 spans 14 residues. V shed 1 base and J 4 bases; nucleotides not matched to a gene: 3. CDR1 is LGHDT, CDR2 YNNKEL, per germline (reference sequence). Written as DNA, the CDR3 is TGTGCCAGCAGCCAAGGAGGGGACAGCTATGGCTACACCTTC. Translated: CASSQGGDSYGYTF.

The chain links TRBV3-1 to TRBJ2-7; possible D gene TRBD1, 5 bases. Deletions cut 0 bases from V and 4 bases from J, with 10 bases between. From germline, CDR1 is LGHDT and CDR2 YNNKEL (reference sequence). The CDR3 is made up of 14 amino acids. The CDR3 region has the DNA TGTGCCAGCAGCCAAGAAGGGGTGGGTTACGAGCAGTACTTC. This translates into CASSQEGVGYEQYF.

Only a few counts were recorded for this clonotype. The chain links TRBV30 to TRBJ2-1; D gene ambiguous. CDR1 GTSNPN and CDR2 SVGIG come from the germline V gene (reference sequence). The CDR3 consists of 11 residues. The V gene lost 1 base and the J gene lost 4 bases, with 2 bases spanning the gap. CDR3 sequence (DNA): TGTGCCTGGAGTGGATACAATGAGCAGTTCTTC. It codes for CAWSGYNEQFF.

The sample holds many counts of this clonotype. The chain links TRBV2 to TRBJ2-2, with TRBD2 matching 9 bases. V was pared by 6 bases and J by 7 bases, with 9 bases of the junction left unmatched. From germline, CDR1 is SNHLY and CDR2 FYNNEI. This CDR3 region has 15 residues. The CDR3 here is CASSGTGLASGELFF. The CDR3 coding sequence is TGTGCCAGCAGCGGAACTGGACTAGCGAGCGGGGAGCTGTTTTTT.